This is a list of T cell receptor beta chains from one sample in a study of T-cell reconstitution after alpha-beta-depleted transplantation in children. TCRdb re-analysed the PCR reads in MiXCR, keeping a single row per CDR3 protein. The sample lists roughly 300,000 distinct CDR3 sequences, 10% seen once, with around 2.3% in the top ten. The material was PBMCs from the stem cell graft donor, obtained from the stem cell graft. The source of these receptors is a human donor who donated a stem cell graft to a child with acute lymphoblastic leukemia. CDR3s include the opening cysteine and the closing phenylalanine or tryptophan. The D gene is left open where the match is weak. Size is stated for part of the rows, as once, few or many counts, or as a class when the clone is expanded.

>few|TRBJ1-1|TRBV2|.
CATQGQAAPNTEAFF
TGTGCCACACAAGGGCAGGCAGCCCCGAACACTGAAGCTTTCTTT
>.|TRBJ2-3|TRBV15|TRBD2
CATSSSGPEPDTQYF
TGTGCCACCAGCTCTAGCGGTCCCGAGCCAGATACGCAGTATTTT
>many|TRBJ2-3|TRBV6-1|.
CASSLGVAPDTQYF
TGTGCCAGCAGTCTCGGGGTAGCGCCAGATACGCAGTATTTT
>.|TRBJ2-7|TRBV7-2|.
CASSLGVGETYEQYF
TGTGCCAGCAGCTTAGGGGTTGGGGAGACCTACGAGCAGTACTTC
>.|TRBJ1-2|TRBV7-2|TRBD1
CASSLDRGLANYGYTF
TGTGCCAGCAGCTTAGACAGGGGGCTAGCTAACTATGGCTACACCTTC
>.|TRBJ2-1|TRBV29-1|TRBD2
CSVELAGSYNEQFF
TGCAGCGTCGAACTAGCGGGGTCCTACAATGAGCAGTTCTTC
>many|TRBJ2-7|TRBV20-1|.
CSAREGRHEQYF
TGCAGTGCTAGAGAAGGACGGCACGAGCAGTACTTC
>few|TRBJ1-1|TRBV10-3|.
CAITQGGNTEAFF
TGTGCCATCACCCAGGGCGGAAACACTGAAGCTTTCTTT
>few|TRBJ2-7|TRBV4-2|TRBD2
CASSQDLTAGYEQYF
TGTGCCAGCAGCCAAGATCTGACAGCGGGGTACGAGCAGTACTTC
>few|TRBJ2-2|TRBV7-8|.
CASSLWLGRVEAGELFF
TGTGCCAGCAGCTTGTGGCTCGGCAGGGTTGAGGCCGGGGAGCTGTTTTTT
>.|TRBJ2-1|TRBV4-2|.
CASSSPGPTYNEQFF
TGTGCCAGCAGCTCCCCGGGACCTACCTACAATGAGCAGTTCTTC
>.|TRBJ2-7|TRBV27|TRBD2
CASSLFHLAGGLTYEQYF
TGTGCCAGCAGTTTATTCCACCTAGCGGGAGGCCTTACCTACGAGCAGTACTTC
>few|TRBJ2-1|TRBV6-5|.
CASSPRPEGNEQFF
TGTGCCAGCAGTCCCCGACCCGAGGGCAATGAGCAGTTCTTC
>many|TRBJ2-7|TRBV5-1|TRBD1
CASSFLDRGHEQYF
TGCGCCAGCAGCTTTCTAGACAGGGGACACGAGCAGTACTTC
>few|TRBJ2-5|TRBV20-1|TRBD2
CSARQLAGEETQYF
TGCAGTGCTCGCCAACTAGCGGGAGAAGAGACCCAGTACTTC
>.|TRBJ1-5|TRBV6-2/TRBV6-3|TRBD1
CASSPHRDRVTQPQHF
TGTGCCAGCAGTCCCCACCGGGACAGGGTAACTCAGCCCCAGCATTTT